These T cell receptor beta chains were read from a single sample in a study of control samples from healthy donors and cancer patients. Generated by immunoSEQ multiplex PCR, the TCRdb table keeps only in-frame clones and is missing some. The sample yields 180,000 or so clones, roughly 93% seen once. The sample taken for sequencing was blood. The receptors derive from an older woman in good health. Each CDR3 is given with its conserved first and last residue. The D gene is left open where the match is weak. Not every row has a clone size; where given, it reads once, few, many or a size class.

once,TRBJ1-6,TRBV12-3/TRBV12-4,.,CASSLSSPLHF,TGTGCCAGCAGTTTGAGCTCACCCCTCCACTTT
.,TRBJ2-7,TRBV2,.,CASSPRAYEQYF,TGTGCCAGCAGTCCCAGAGCCTACGAGCAGTACTTC
.,TRBJ1-2,TRBV6-5,.,CASSPVGGYYGYTF,TGTGCCAGCAGCCCCGTGGGGGGGTACTATGGCTACACCTTC
.,TRBJ2-3,TRBV18,.,CASSPPAGDLHTQYF,TGTGCCAGCTCACCCCCGGCAGGGGATCTGCATACGCAGTATTTT
.,TRBJ1-3,TRBV3-1/TRBV3-2,TRBD1,CASSRGQGAFGNTIYF,TGTGCCAGCAGCCGAGGACAGGGGGCCTTTGGAAACACCATATATTTT
once,TRBJ1-1,TRBV7-2,TRBD1,CASSPSSGTAFEAFF,TGTGCCAGCAGCCCCTCGTCAGGGACAGCGTTTGAAGCTTTCTTT
.,TRBJ2-1,TRBV6-4,TRBD2,CASSDLAGDYNEQFF,TGTGCCAGCAGTGACCTGGCGGGGGATTACAATGAGCAGTTCTTC
.,TRBJ1-3,TRBV5-6,TRBD1,CASSSDRVGGNTIYF,TGTGCCAGCAGCTCCGACAGGGTAGGAGGAAACACCATATATTTT
.,TRBJ2-3,TRBV11-2,.,CASSFDGGVEQYF,TGTGCCAGCAGCTTCGACGGCGGAGTCGAGCAGTATTTT
.,TRBJ2-5,TRBV4-2,.,CASSQDGAQPWETQYF,TGTGCCAGCAGCCAAGATGGGGCGCAACCCTGGGAGACCCAGTACTTC
.,TRBJ1-2,TRBV2,.,CASHRGAAGSSFYGYTF,TGTGCCAGCCACCGGGGGGCGGCGGGCAGTTCCTTCTATGGCTACACCTTC
.,TRBJ1-3,TRBV7-2,.,CASSPEVSGNTIYF,TGTGCCAGCAGCCCGGAAGTATCCGGAAACACCATATATTTT
.,TRBJ1-1,TRBV2,.,CASQERETGSPAFF,TGTGCCAGCCAAGAAAGGGAGACAGGCAGTCCAGCTTTCTTT
.,TRBJ2-7,TRBV6-5,.,CASSSGGGKYEQYF,TGTGCCAGCAGTTCAGGGGGGGGTAAATACGAGCAGTACTTC
.,TRBJ1-6,TRBV25-1,TRBD1,CASSEGQGKGSPLHF,TGTGCCAGCAGCGAGGGACAGGGGAAGGGTTCACCCCTCCACTTT
.,TRBJ2-7,TRBV27,TRBD2,CASSLAGSSSYEQYF,TGTGCCAGCAGTCTAGCGGGGTCGAGCTCCTACGAGCAGTACTTC
once,TRBJ2-7,TRBV7-2,TRBD1,CASRLRQGPYEQYF,TGTGCCAGCAGGCTAAGACAGGGGCCCTACGAGCAGTACTTC
.,TRBJ1-6,TRBV7-2,.,CASSFLPGDNSPLHF,TGTGCCAGCAGCTTCCTACCAGGGGATAATTCACCCCTCCACTTT